The 19 T cell receptor beta chains below come from one sample, sequenced in a study of shared clonotypes between healthy human individuals. Naive CD8 cells, CD45RO-negative and positively selected for CCR7, excluded terminally differentiated effector memory CD45RA+ cells. Here immunoSEQ multiplex PCR was the method, and the copy in TCRdb shows in-frame clones only, minus some. The sample comprises around 2,100,000 clones, around 96% of which are singletons, and 0.95% to 1.5% rests with the top ten. The specimen was naive CD8+ T cells sorted from blood. These receptors all come from a man aged 18 to 29 in good health.

J is TRBJ1-2 and V is TRBV5-6, with 10 bases fitting TRBD1. The CDR3 length is 17 residues. The trim removed 1 base at V and 4 bases at J, leaving 10 bases unmatched. CDR1 and CDR2 from the germline V gene are SGHDT and YYEEEE. The CDR3 DNA reads TGTGCCAGCAGCTTGTACCCGGGACAGGGGTCTTTCTATGGCTACACCTTC. Protein product: CASSLYPGQGSFYGYTF.

This clone was counted once. The V gene is TRBV6-6, the J gene TRBJ1-5; D is undetermined. Germline values: CDR1 MNHNY, CDR2 SVGAGI (reference sequence). Deletions cut 2 bases from V and 7 bases from J, with 12 bases between. CDR3 length equals 14 residues. CDR3 protein: CASSYPDSAQPQHF. CDR3 in DNA: TGTGCCAGCAGTTACCCCGACTCGGCCCAGCCCCAGCATTTT.

J is TRBJ2-7 and V is TRBV29-1; 8 nucleotides agree with TRBD1. CDR1 and CDR2 from the germline V gene are SQVTM and ANQGSEA. V gave up 2 bases and J gave up 1 base; unmatched junction bases: 1. This CDR3 contains 13 residues. The CDR3 is CSVEHRGSYEQYF. DNA for the CDR3: TGCAGCGTTGAACACAGGGGGTCCTACGAGCAGTACTTC.

This clone was picked up one time. Other DNA sequences of this sample code for an identical CDR3. The J gene is TRBJ2-7, the V gene TRBV6-5; 8 nucleotides align to TRBD1. The CDR3 runs to 13 residues. The germline gives CDR1 MNHEY, CDR2 SVGAGI. The V segment lost 5 bases and the J segment 6 bases; nucleotides outside the gene matches: 6. This CDR3 reads CASSPGQGSEQYF. DNA for the CDR3: TGTGCCAGCAGTCCCGGACAGGGTTCCGAGCAGTACTTC.

The rearrangement links TRBV6-5 to TRBJ2-7, with a tentative D call TRBD2 (6 bases). Germline assignment: CDR1 MNHEY and CDR2 SVGAGI. Trimming shortened V by 6 bases and J by 5 bases, and 17 bases separated the two germline ends. The CDR3 is 14 amino acids. CDR3 nucleotide sequence: TGTGCCAGCAGCCCCGGATTCTCGGGAGACGAGCAGTACTTC. This sequence encodes CASSPGFSGDEQYF.

Points on this clone: Other DNA sequences in this specimen translate into the identical CDR3. This chain connects TRBV5-6 to TRBJ1-5, with 7 bases lining up with TRBD1. This CDR3 is 12 amino acids long. The junction had 1 base not matched to a gene; V was cut back by 3 bases and J by 7 bases. Germline-derived CDR1 and CDR2 are SGHDT and YYEEEE. CDR3: CASSSTGQPQHF. Here the CDR3 DNA reads TGTGCCAGCAGCTCGACAGGGCAGCCCCAGCATTTT.

This clone was picked up one time. J is TRBJ1-2 and V is TRBV6-5, with D uncertain. The germline gives CDR1 MNHEY, CDR2 SVGAGI. The V end was cut by 10 bases, the J end by 8 bases, with 5 bases between. The CDR3 totals 8 residues. The CDR3 DNA follows: TGTGCCACCCCCGGCTACACCTTC. Residues: CATPGYTF.

J is TRBJ2-1 and V is TRBV30; D possibly uses TRBD1 or TRBD2 (5 bases each). The CDR3 has 15 residues. Germline V lookup: CDR1 GTSNPN, CDR2 SVGIG (reference sequence). V was clipped by 1 base and J by 3 bases, with 13 bases between them. DNA for the CDR3: TGTGCCTGGAGTGATGTGACAGCGGACTACAATGAGCAGTTCTTC. Its protein product is CAWSDVTADYNEQFF.

The chain recombines TRBV4-3 with TRBJ1-1; unclear D gene. V was trimmed by 1 base and J by 6 bases, leaving 15 bases between them. The CDR3 is 15 amino acids. CDR1 is LGHNA, CDR2 YSLEER, per germline. CDR3 sequence reads: CASSQGAGLGPEAFF. The CDR3 DNA is TGCGCCAGCAGCCAAGGGGCGGGTTTAGGCCCTGAAGCTTTCTTT.

This sequence joins TRBV28 and TRBJ1-1; D uncertain. Between the trimmed V and J ends, which lost 7 bases and 1 base, there was a span of 13 bases. The germline CDR1 and CDR2 sequences are MDHEN and SYDVKM. The CDR3 covers 14 residues. In nucleotides, the CDR3 is TGTGCCAGCACGTACCTCTCGGGGAACACTGAAGCTTTCTTT. Amino acids: CASTYLSGNTEAFF.

V usage is TRBV27 and J usage is TRBJ2-2; 9 bases agree with TRBD1. The CDR3 totals 14 residues. Trimming at V came to 3 bases and at J to 7 bases, leaving 3 bases not matched to a gene. Germline loops: CDR1 MNHEY, CDR2 SMNVEV (reference sequence). Written as DNA, the CDR3 is TGTGCCAGCAGTTTGGACAGGGGTGGCGGGGAGCTGTTTTTT. As protein: CASSLDRGGGELFF.

J is TRBJ1-2 and V is TRBV30, with 9 bases matching TRBD1. CDR3 length equals 13 residues. Germline V lookup: CDR1 GTSNPN, CDR2 SVGIG (reference sequence). Trimming removed 0 bases from V and 5 bases from J; junction bases left unmatched: 1. The CDR3 reads CAWSVDRGYGYTF. CDR3 DNA sequence: TGTGCCTGGAGTGTAGACAGGGGGTATGGCTACACCTTC.

The chain employs TRBV28 and TRBJ2-7; 8 nucleotides match TRBD1. This CDR3 comprises 16 residues. Germline CDR1 MDHEN, CDR2 SYDVKM. V was clipped by 3 bases and J by 4 bases; unmatched bases: 11. In DNA form, the CDR3 reads TGTGCCAGCAGTTTTGGCAGTACAGGGGGACAATACGAGCAGTACTTC. Its protein is CASSFGSTGGQYEQYF.

The gene calls are TRBV9 and TRBJ2-7; perhaps TRBD2 as D (5 bases). This CDR3 is 15 amino acids long. The V and J ends lost 0 bases and 7 bases respectively, with 17 bases between them. CDR1 SGDLS and CDR2 YYNGEE come from the germline V gene. The CDR3: CASSVGLAGLPEQYF. The CDR3 DNA reads TGTGCCAGCAGCGTAGGCCTAGCCGGCCTACCGGAGCAGTACTTC.

The chain has TRBV29-1 and TRBJ2-1; D remains ambiguous. The CDR3 length is 17 residues. V was trimmed by 4 bases and J by 3 bases, leaving 22 bases between them. Germline loops: CDR1 SQVTM, CDR2 ANQGSEA. The CDR3 bases are TGCAGCGTTGTGATAGACACCCTATCTACTATCTACAATGAGCAGTTCTTC. This codes for CSVVIDTLSTIYNEQFF.

The CDR3 coding sequence is TGTGCCAGCAGTGACAAAGGGGACAGCCAGCTTTTTTATGGCTACACCTTC. Its protein is CASSDKGDSQLFYGYTF. This chain uses TRBV6-4 with TRBJ1-2; 7 bases line up with TRBD1. The CDR3 sequence is 17 residues long. From germline, CDR1 is MRHNA and CDR2 SNTAGT. The ends lost 2 bases at V and 5 bases at J; junction bases unmatched: 14.

The chain is built from TRBV27 and TRBJ2-7; 7 nucleotides agree with TRBD2. Per the germline V gene, CDR1 is MNHEY and CDR2 is SMNVEV (reference sequence). Trimming cost V 6 bases and J 4 bases; bases outside gene matches: 15. The CDR3 has 16 residues. CDR3 sequence (DNA): TGTGCCAGCAGCCCCTCCGCGGGGGAGACCTTGTACGAGCAGTACTTC. It yields the protein CASSPSAGETLYEQYF.

Concerning this clone: Other DNA sequences in this sample translate to the same CDR3. The rearrangement joins TRBV4-1 to TRBJ2-7; 14 bases match TRBD2. Germline V lookup: CDR1 MGHRA, CDR2 YSYEKL. This CDR3 is built from 16 residues. After removal of 1 base from V and 4 bases from J, the junction contained 3 bases not matched to a gene. The CDR3 DNA is TGCGCCAGCAGCCAAGGTGGACTAGCGGGAGGTTACGAGCAGTACTTC. Protein: CASSQGGLAGGYEQYF.

This sequence joins TRBV7-6 and TRBJ2-3, with D possibly matching TRBD2 (5 bases). The germline V gene has CDR1 SGHVS and CDR2 FNYEAQ. The CDR3 consists of 14 residues. The V and J ends lost 0 bases and 6 bases respectively, with 10 bases between them. CDR3 protein: CASSLAGEQDTQYF. The CDR3 DNA sequence: TGTGCCAGCAGCTTAGCTGGGGAGCAGGATACGCAGTATTTT. The full variable domain, in which reference TRBV7-6 and TRBJ2-3 provide the parts outside the CDR3, is GAGVSQSPRYKVTKRGQDVALRCDPISGHVSLYWYRQALGQGPEFLTYFNYEAQQDKSGLPNDRFSAERPEGSISTLTIQRTEQRDSAMYRCASSLAGEQDTQYFGPGTRLTVL.